The clone carrying this T cell receptor beta chain was counted once. The sample comes from a study of blood T cell repertoires in COVID-19. As for the study in general: Researchers got acute and convalescent COVID-19 samples from the United States, Italy and Spain. T cells, B-cell-depleted T cells, or PBMCs supplied cDNA or gDNA.

The protocol was immunoSEQ multiplex PCR, while the TCRdb copy is restricted to in-frame clones and leaves out a portion. The sample has 150,000 to 200,000 clones; roughly 83% are singletons. Germline values: CDR1 SGHAT, CDR2 FQNNGV. The CDR3 has 18 amino acids. The V gene lost 5 bases and the J gene lost 1 base, with 24 bases spanning the gap. The sequence was obtained from an older man who had been exposed to COVID-19. This rearrangement joins TRBV11-2 to TRBJ2-7, with D maybe TRBD2 (5 bases). Sequenced material: PBMCs or T cells enriched from blood (not recorded which). The CDR3, as DNA: TGTGCCAGCAGCCCTCTAGCCGTGAGTGCGGTAACTTCCTACGAGCAGTACTTC. Translation: CASSPLAVSAVTSYEQYF.